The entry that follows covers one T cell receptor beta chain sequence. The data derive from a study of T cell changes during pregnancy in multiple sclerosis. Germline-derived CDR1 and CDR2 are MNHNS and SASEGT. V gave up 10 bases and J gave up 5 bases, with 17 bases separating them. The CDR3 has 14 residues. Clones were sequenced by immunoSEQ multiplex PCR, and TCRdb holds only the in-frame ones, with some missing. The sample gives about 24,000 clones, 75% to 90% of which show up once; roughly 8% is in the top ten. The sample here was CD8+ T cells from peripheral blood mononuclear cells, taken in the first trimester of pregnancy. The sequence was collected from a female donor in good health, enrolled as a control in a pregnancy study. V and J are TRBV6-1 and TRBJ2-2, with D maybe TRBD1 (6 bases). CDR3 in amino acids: CAIKQGPMTGELFF. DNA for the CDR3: TGTGCCATCAAACAGGGACCCATGACCGGGGAGCTGTTTTTT.